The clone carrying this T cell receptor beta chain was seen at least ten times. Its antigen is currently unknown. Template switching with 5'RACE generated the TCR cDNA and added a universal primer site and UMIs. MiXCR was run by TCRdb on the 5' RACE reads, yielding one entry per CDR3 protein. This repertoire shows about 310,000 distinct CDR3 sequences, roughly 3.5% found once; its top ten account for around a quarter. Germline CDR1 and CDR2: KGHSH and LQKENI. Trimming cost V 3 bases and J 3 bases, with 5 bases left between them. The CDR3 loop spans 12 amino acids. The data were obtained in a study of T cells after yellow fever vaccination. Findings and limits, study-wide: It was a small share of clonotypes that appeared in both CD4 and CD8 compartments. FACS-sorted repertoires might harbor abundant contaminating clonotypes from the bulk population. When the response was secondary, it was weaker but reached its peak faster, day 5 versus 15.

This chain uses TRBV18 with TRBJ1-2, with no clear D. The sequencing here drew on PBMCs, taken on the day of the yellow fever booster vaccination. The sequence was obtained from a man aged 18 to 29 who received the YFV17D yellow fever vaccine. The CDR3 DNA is TGTGCCAGCTCACCTCAGGACTATGGCTACACCTTC. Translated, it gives CASSPQDYGYTF.